This TCR beta chain comes out of a study of T cells in Graves' hyperthyroidism and ophthalmopathy. RNA transcripts were the template for amplifying TCR beta CDR3 regions. First-round RT-PCR targeting the TCR CDR3 was performed with the HTBI primer set. Using its own MiXCR run on the multiplex PCR reads, TCRdb lists one record per CDR3 protein. The table lists over 150,000 distinct CDR3 sequences, about 18% of them singletons. Whole-study results and caveats: Progression to ophthalmopathy was predicted a median of roughly 6.5 months early.

Germline loops: CDR1 MNHEY, CDR2 SMNVEV (reference sequence). The CDR3 extends over 14 amino acids. Trimming stripped 3 bases from V and 4 bases from J, with 12 bases between. This clonotype was seen repeatedly, ten times or more. As yet, its antigen is unknown. The clonotype originates from a woman aged 45-65 years with Graves' hyperthyroidism. This sequence joins TRBV27 and TRBJ1-1; possible D gene TRBD1, 6 bases. The specimen was blood. The CDR3 sequence: CASSFRGTTTEAFF. CDR3 DNA sequence: TGTGCCAGCAGTTTCCGCGGGACAACCACTGAAGCTTTCTTT.